This TCR beta chain was documented in a study of T-cell reconstitution after alpha-beta-depleted transplantation in children. Library preparation (for TCRbeta) was performed with unique molecular identifiers. TCRdb reprocessed the PCR reads via MiXCR and lists one record per CDR3 protein. Of more than 120,000 distinct CDR3 sequences in the sample, about 8.8% were seen once. Trimming shortened V by 3 bases and J by 4 bases, and 12 bases separated the two germline ends. This CDR3 contains 13 residues. The germline CDR1 and CDR2 sequences are DFQATT and SNEGSKA (reference sequence). In its sample, this clonotype was seen a few times.

This chain uses TRBV20-1 with TRBJ1-2, with D perhaps matching TRBD1 (6 bases). The sequencing here drew on PBMCs, mostly from graft donor cells, taken 180 days after TCRalphabeta/CD19-depleted stem cell transplant. The clonotype comes from a female patient under 10 years old who had a stem cell transplant for congenital amegakaryocytic thrombocytopenia, so the T cells may come from the graft donor. CDR3 coding DNA: TGCAGTGCTAGTTTACAGGGACGCTATGGCTACACCTTC. This translates into CSASLQGRYGYTF.